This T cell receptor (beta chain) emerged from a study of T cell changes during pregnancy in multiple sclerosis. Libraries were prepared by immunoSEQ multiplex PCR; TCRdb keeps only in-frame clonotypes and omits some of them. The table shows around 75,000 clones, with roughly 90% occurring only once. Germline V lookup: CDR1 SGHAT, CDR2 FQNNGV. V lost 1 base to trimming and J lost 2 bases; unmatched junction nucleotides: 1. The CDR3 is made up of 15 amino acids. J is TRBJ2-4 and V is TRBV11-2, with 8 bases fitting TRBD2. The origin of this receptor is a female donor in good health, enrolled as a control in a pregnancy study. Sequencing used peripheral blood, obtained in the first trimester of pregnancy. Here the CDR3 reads CASSLGGGSKNIQYF. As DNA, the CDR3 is TGTGCCAGCAGCTTAGGCGGGGGGTCCAAAAACATTCAGTACTTC.